This T cell receptor (beta chain) comes out of a study of shared clonotypes between healthy human individuals. Per germline, CDR1 SGHVS and CDR2 FQNEAQ. CDR3 length: 13 amino acids. V lost 7 bases and J 0 bases, leaving 10 bases between the germline ends. Only in-frame clones appear in the TCRdb table, and some are missing; sequencing was by immunoSEQ multiplex PCR. The data show over a million clones, roughly 96% seen once. This sequence joins TRBV7-8 and TRBJ2-7, with D hard to call. This receptor was taken from a man aged 30 to 39 in good health. The source material was naive CD4+ T cells sorted from blood. Subset of the sample: CD45RA+ positively selected. CDR3 region: CASNPSGSYEQYF. CDR3 sequence (DNA): TGTGCCAGCAACCCGTCCGGCTCCTACGAGCAGTACTTC.